One and the same sample provided the 30 T cell receptor beta chains below, sequenced in a study of T cell responses to AZD1222 COVID-19 vaccine. Sequencing was performed with immunoSEQ multiplex PCR; in TCRdb, only in-frame clones are kept and a portion is missing. The repertoire holds under 150,000 clones, with around 92% as singletons. The sequences come from peripheral blood, collected on day 0 of AZD1222 vaccination. Every receptor here comes from an adult in good health.

This chain uses TRBV5-6 with TRBJ1-2, with D maybe TRBD1 (6 bases). V lost 5 bases, J lost 3 bases, and 17 bases lay in between. Looked up from germline, CDR1 is SGHDT and CDR2 is YYEEEE. The CDR3 totals 15 residues. The CDR3 DNA reads as TGTGCCAGCAGATCCGGACAGATTCCGCACTATGGCTACACCTTC. Translating gives CASRSGQIPHYGYTF.

This clone was detected once. The gene calls are TRBV19 and TRBJ2-1, with D perhaps matching TRBD1 or TRBD2 (6 bases each). The V gene's germline CDR1 is LNHDA and CDR2 SQIVND (reference sequence). V lost 9 bases to trimming and J lost 0 bases, with 18 bases between them. The CDR3 runs to 16 residues. CDR3 loop: CASKEGGASSYNEQFF. CDR3 DNA: TGTGCCAGCAAAGAGGGGGGCGCTAGCTCCTACAATGAGCAGTTCTTC.

This chain uses TRBV19 with TRBJ1-2; no clear D gene. The CDR3 length is 11 residues. CDR1 is LNHDA and CDR2 is SQIVND in the germline V gene (reference sequence). V gave up 4 bases and J gave up 4 bases, with 4 bases separating them. Written as DNA, the CDR3 is TGTGCCAGTAGTAGGACCTATGGCTACACCTTC. This gives the protein CASSRTYGYTF.

This clone was detected only once. The rearrangement uses TRBV27 and TRBJ2-3; no clear D. Germline CDR1 MNHEY, CDR2 SMNVEV (reference sequence). The CDR3 length is 14 residues. The V end lost 3 bases, the J end lost 2 bases, and 9 bases lay between the germline ends. This CDR3 reads CASSFRRHTDTQYF. CDR3 nucleotide sequence: TGTGCCAGCAGTTTTCGGCGGCACACAGATACGCAGTATTTT.

The CDR3 spells CASFRGSADTQYF. For the CDR3, the DNA is TGTGCCAGCTTCCGGGGGTCTGCAGATACGCAGTATTTT. V and J are TRBV18 and TRBJ2-3; tentatively, D is TRBD2 (6 bases). The CDR3 length is 13 residues. The ends were cut back, 7 bases at V and 4 bases at J, with 12 bases in the middle. Per germline, CDR1 KGHSH and CDR2 LQKENI.

The chain uses TRBV7-2 and TRBJ2-2, with 10 bases fitting TRBD2. Per the germline V gene, CDR1 is SGHTA and CDR2 is FQGNSA. Germline trimming cut 4 bases from V and 3 bases from J; bases unmatched to any gene: 2. The CDR3 is 15 residues long. CDR3 in amino acids: CASSSAGGHTGELFF. CDR3 nucleotides: TGTGCCAGCAGCTCAGCGGGAGGGCACACCGGGGAGCTGTTTTTT.

This clone was found once. V and J are TRBV27 and TRBJ1-6, with TRBD1 matching over 10 bases. This CDR3 is 14 amino acids long. Germline V gene sequence: CDR1 MNHEY, CDR2 SMNVEV (reference sequence). V dropped 3 bases and J dropped 10; count of bases not matched to a gene: 3. Written as DNA, the CDR3 is TGTGCCAGCAGTTTCGGGACAGGGGAATCACCCCTCCACTTT. It encodes CASSFGTGESPLHF.

This chain connects TRBV13 to TRBJ1-4; 7 positions match TRBD1. Germline V gives CDR1 PRHDT, CDR2 FYEKMQ (reference sequence). The CDR3 has 16 amino acids. J was trimmed by 7 bases and V by 3 bases; bases with no gene match: 11. CDR3 region: CASSFRLQGLGEKLFF. In DNA, the CDR3 is TGTGCCAGCAGCTTCCGGCTACAGGGGTTGGGTGAAAAACTGTTTTTT.

V usage is TRBV28 and J usage is TRBJ1-2, with TRBD1 as a possible D gene (5 bases). Germline V gives CDR1 MDHEN, CDR2 SYDVKM. The CDR3 consists of 15 residues. V lost 1 base, J lost 5 bases, and 14 bases lay in between. The CDR3 loop reads CASSLSRPGLYGYTF. The DNA of the CDR3 is TGTGCCAGCAGTTTATCCCGGCCGGGGCTTTATGGCTACACCTTC.

This chain uses TRBV4-2 with TRBJ2-2; D remains unclear. Trimming removed 1 base from V and 1 base from J, with 4 bases in between. This CDR3 contains 14 residues. CDR1 is LGHNA, CDR2 YNFKEQ, per germline. For the CDR3, the DNA is TGTGCCAGCAGCCAAGGGAAGAACACCGGGGAGCTGTTTTTT. Its protein product is CASSQGKNTGELFF.

In its sample, this clone was seen once. V and J are TRBV20-1 and TRBJ2-3; the D gene could be TRBD1 or TRBD2 (6 bases each). Germline CDR1 is DFQATT and CDR2 is SNEGSKA (reference sequence). The CDR3 consists of 11 residues. The V gene lost 4 bases and the J gene lost 10 bases, with 12 bases spanning the gap. CDR3 DNA: TGCAGTGCTAAAGGGGGGACTCCGCAGTATTTT. It codes for CSAKGGTPQYF.

This clone has a single count. The V gene is TRBV27, the J gene TRBJ1-6; D perhaps matches TRBD1 (6 bases). Germline V CDR1 and CDR2: MNHEY, SMNVEV (reference sequence). CDR3 length equals 14 residues. V was clipped by 2 bases and J by 8 bases, with 10 bases between them. CDR3 nucleotides: TGTGCCAGCAGTTTACGGGACAATCATTCACCCCTCCACTTT. Translated: CASSLRDNHSPLHF.

V usage is TRBV4-1 and J usage is TRBJ2-7; TRBD2 aligns across 7 bases. The CDR3 runs 17 residues. The germline CDR1 and CDR2 sequences are MGHRA and YSYEKL. With V trimmed by 1 base and J by 0 bases, 9 bases remained unmatched. CDR3 residues: CASSQALVVAGSYEQYF. The DNA of the CDR3 is TGCGCCAGCAGCCAAGCGTTGGTGGTAGCGGGCTCCTACGAGCAGTACTTC.

J is TRBJ1-1 and V is TRBV11-1; D not resolved. V lost 6 bases and J 1 base, leaving 9 bases between the germline ends. CDR1 is SGHAT, CDR2 FQDESV, per germline (reference sequence). The CDR3 sequence is 13 residues long. This CDR3 is CASSPFRNTEAFF. CDR3 in DNA: TGTGCCAGCAGTCCCTTCCGGAACACTGAAGCTTTCTTT. Combining the CDR3 with reference TRBV11-1 and TRBJ1-1 gives the whole variable domain EAEVAQSPRYKITEKSQAVAFWCDPISGHATLYWYRQILGQGPELLVQFQDESVVDDSQLPKDRFSAERLKGVDSTLKIQPAELGDSAMYLCASSPFRNTEAFFGQGTRLTVV.

The genes are TRBV28 and TRBJ1-4, with 8 bases fitting TRBD1. CDR3 length equals 13 residues. Germline CDR1 MDHEN, CDR2 SYDVKM. J was trimmed by 8 bases and V by 10 bases; bases with no gene match: 9. The CDR3 sequence: CATGTGSGEKLFF. The CDR3 DNA reads TGTGCCACAGGGACAGGATCAGGAGAAAAACTGTTTTTT.

The chain combines TRBV3-1 (or the pseudogene TRBV3-2) with TRBJ1-1; maybe TRBD1 (5 bases). Germline values: CDR1 LGHDT, CDR2 YNNKEL (reference sequence). Trimming took 3 bases from V and 3 from J, leaving 11 bases between them. There are 14 residues in the CDR3. The CDR3 nucleotides read TGTGCCAGCAGCCAGTTCTCAGGGCACACTGAAGCTTTCTTT. Its translation: CASSQFSGHTEAFF.

V is TRBV7-3 and J is TRBJ1-3; D uncertain. V was trimmed by 0 bases and J by 0 bases, leaving 6 bases between them. The CDR3 has 15 amino acids. Germline CDR1 is SGHTA and CDR2 is FQGTGA. The CDR3 nucleotides read TGTGCCAGCAGCTTAACGTCGGTCTCTGGAAACACCATATATTTT. It encodes CASSLTSVSGNTIYF.

This clone was counted only a few times. V and J are TRBV5-1 and TRBJ1-3; D is undetermined. CDR1 and CDR2 (germline): SGHRS, YFSETQ. Trimming cost V 0 bases and J 0 bases, with 7 bases left between them. The CDR3 spans 15 residues. As DNA, the CDR3 is TGCGCCAGCAGCTTGGGAGCAGGCTCTGGAAACACCATATATTTT. Its protein product is CASSLGAGSGNTIYF.

This chain uses TRBV5-1 with TRBJ1-1, with 8 bases lining up with TRBD1. V shed 2 bases and J 0 bases; nucleotides not matched to a gene: 6. Per germline, CDR1 SGHRS and CDR2 YFSETQ. This CDR3 region has 16 residues. CDR3 in amino acids: CASSLVGQGLNTEAFF. The CDR3 region has the DNA TGCGCCAGCAGCTTAGTCGGACAGGGATTGAACACTGAAGCTTTCTTT.

V gene TRBV6-2 or TRBV6-3 combines with J gene TRBJ1-1; D possibly corresponds to TRBD1 (6 bases). The CDR3 has 16 residues. Germline CDR1 MNHEY, CDR2 SVGEGT. The V and J ends lost 2 bases and 0 bases respectively, with 13 bases between them. CDR3 loop: CASSYPSYRVNTEAFF. The CDR3 DNA reads TGTGCCAGCAGTTACCCAAGCTACAGGGTGAACACTGAAGCTTTCTTT.

The chain combines TRBV11-2 with TRBJ1-1; unclear D gene. The CDR3 covers 15 residues. The germline V and J ends were trimmed by 4 bases and 0 bases, with 12 bases remaining between them. In germline, CDR1 is SGHAT, CDR2 FQNNGV. CDR3 DNA: TGTGCCAGCAGCTCGAGTGACAATTTGAACACTGAAGCTTTCTTT. Translating it yields CASSSSDNLNTEAFF.

The chain combines TRBV7-3 with TRBJ1-3; weak D call: TRBD1 (6 bases). V lost 2 bases, J lost 4 bases, and 18 bases lay in between. Per germline, CDR1 SGHTA and CDR2 FQGTGA. CDR3 length: 17 amino acids. Written as DNA, the CDR3 is TGTGCCAGCAGCTTAGATTTATGGGGGGCGCGCGGAAACACCATATATTTT. Its translation: CASSLDLWGARGNTIYF.

This chain connects TRBV24-1 to TRBJ1-2, with a weak D call TRBD1 (5 bases). V was pared by 5 bases and J by 4 bases, with 16 bases between. This CDR3 has 15 amino acids. Germline CDR1 KGHDR, CDR2 SFDVKD. The chain's CDR3 is CATSVRDGTSYGYTF. DNA for the CDR3: TGTGCCACCAGTGTTAGAGACGGGACCTCCTATGGCTACACCTTC.

The genes are TRBV30 and TRBJ1-5; D is ambiguous. Germline V lookup: CDR1 GTSNPN, CDR2 SVGIG (reference sequence). The CDR3 length is 14 residues. Trimming stripped 1 base from V and 8 bases from J, with 15 bases between. CDR3 amino acids: CAWSATDGYEPQHF. Written as DNA, the CDR3 is TGTGCCTGGAGTGCAACAGACGGATACGAGCCCCAGCATTTT.

This sequence joins TRBV19 and TRBJ2-2, with TRBD2 identical over 11 bases. This CDR3 contains 19 residues. Trimming removed 5 bases from V and 4 bases from J; junction bases left unmatched: 15. CDR1 LNHDA and CDR2 SQIVND come from the germline V gene (reference sequence). For the CDR3, the DNA is TGTGCCAGTAGTCCCGGGACAAGGATAACTAGCGGGGGCACCGGGGAGCTGTTTTTT. It codes for CASSPGTRITSGGTGELFF.

This rearrangement joins TRBV27 to TRBJ1-2; D might be TRBD1 (6 bases). The CDR3 spans 14 residues. V was trimmed by 4 bases and J by 8 bases, leaving 17 bases between them. Germline-derived CDR1 and CDR2 are MNHEY and SMNVEV (reference sequence). CDR3 bases: TGTGCCAGCAGTTCAACAGGGCTGACACGGGGCTACACCTTC. Translation: CASSSTGLTRGYTF.

The chain carries TRBV28 and TRBJ2-3; 10 nucleotides agree with TRBD2. Trimming cost V 6 bases and J 5 bases; bases outside gene matches: 8. Germline V gene lookup returns CDR1 MDHEN and CDR2 SYDVKM. This CDR3 spans 15 amino acids. CDR3 amino acids: CASRQEREGGDTQYF. CDR3 coding DNA: TGTGCCAGCAGGCAGGAGCGGGAGGGCGGAGATACGCAGTATTTT.

This clone was found once. This sequence joins TRBV3-1 (or the pseudogene TRBV3-2) and TRBJ2-1; 10 nucleotides align to TRBD2. The CDR3 loop spans 20 amino acids. V shed 0 bases and J 5 bases; nucleotides not matched to a gene: 16. The germline CDR1 and CDR2 sequences are LGHDT and YNNKEL (reference sequence). CDR3 nucleotide sequence: TGTGCCAGCAGCCAAGATTTTGGACTAGCGGAGCCAAGGGGGGACAATGAGCAGTTCTTC. Translated, it gives CASSQDFGLAEPRGDNEQFF.

CDR3 region: CASKDHQSYNEQFF. CDR3 bases: TGTGCCAGTAAGGACCACCAGTCCTACAATGAGCAGTTCTTC. The rearrangement links TRBV19 to TRBJ2-1; D remains unclear. Trimming removed 7 bases from V and 1 base from J, with 11 bases in between. The CDR3 is 14 residues long. Germline CDR1 is LNHDA and CDR2 is SQIVND (reference sequence). The full variable domain, its missing parts supplied by reference TRBV19 and TRBJ2-1, is DGGITQSPKYLFRKEGQNVTLSCEQNLNHDAMYWYRQDPGQGLRLIYYSQIVNDFQKGDIAEGYSVSREKKESFPLTVTSAQKNPTAFYLCASKDHQSYNEQFFGPGTRLTVL.

V is TRBV28 and J is TRBJ2-5, with D perhaps TRBD1 (6 bases). The CDR3 length is 14 residues. Germline CDR1 and CDR2: MDHEN and SYDVKM. The V and J ends lost 6 bases and 5 bases respectively, with 16 bases between them. The CDR3 DNA sequence: TGTGCCAGCAGGACAACAGGGAGCAGGGAGACCCAGTACTTC. This sequence encodes CASRTTGSRETQYF. Supplemented by reference TRBV28 and TRBJ2-5, the full variable domain reads DVKVTQSSRYLVKRTGEKVFLECVQDMDHENMFWYRQDPGLGLRLIYFSYDVKMKEKGDIPEGYSVSREKKERFSLILESASTNQTSMYLCASRTTGSRETQYFGPGTRLLVL.